Listed below are T cell receptor beta chains from one sample, sequenced in a study of shared clonotypes between healthy human individuals. The repertoire was sequenced with immunoSEQ multiplex PCR; TCRdb's copy has only in-frame clones and lacks some. The sample lists about 1 million clones; more than 60% were seen once. The sample consisted of memory CD4+ T cells sorted from blood. These receptors were collected from a young man in good health. Each CDR3 is given with its conserved first and last residue. Each record gives: CDR3 DNA, CDR3 protein, V gene, clone size, D gene, J gene. A D gene is named only where the DNA matches it firmly. Size is stated for part of the rows, as once, few or many counts, or as a class when the clone is expanded.

TGTGCCAGCAGCGTAGAATTGAGAGGCTATGGCTACACCTTC,CASSVELRGYGYTF,TRBV9,NA,NA,TRBJ1-2
TGTGCCAGCAGCTTAGGACTAGCCAAAAACATTCAGTACTTC,CASSLGLAKNIQYF,TRBV7-2,few,NA,TRBJ2-4
TGTGCCAGCAGTTGGACAGGGGGAGGTTGGGGCACTGAAGCTTTCTTT,CASSWTGGGWGTEAFF,TRBV6-5,once,TRBD1,TRBJ1-1
TGTGCCATAGGGGACCTAAGATACAATGAGCAGTTCTTC,CAIGDLRYNEQFF,TRBV10-3,once,NA,TRBJ2-1
TGTGCCAGCAGTGAAGGAAGGTCCGCAACTAATGAAAAACTGTTTTTT,CASSEGRSATNEKLFF,TRBV25-1,NA,NA,TRBJ1-4
TGTGCCAGCTCAGAGGCTGGAAACACCATATATTTT,CASSEAGNTIYF,TRBV18,NA,NA,TRBJ1-3
TGTGCCAGCAGCCCTGTGGCTTTCTACAATGAGCAGTTCTTC,CASSPVAFYNEQFF,TRBV7-6,NA,NA,TRBJ2-1
TGTGCCAGCAGTAGCCCCGGAAGGGGGAGCTCCTACAATGAGCAGTTCTTC,CASSSPGRGSSYNEQFF,TRBV28,NA,NA,TRBJ2-1
TGTGCCAGCAGCCCCCAAGCGGGGGCAACCTATGGCTACACCTTC,CASSPQAGATYGYTF,TRBV9,few,NA,TRBJ1-2
TGTGCCATCACACCAACCGAGGACAGGTCTTACGAGCAGTACTTC,CAITPTEDRSYEQYF,TRBV10-3,NA,TRBD1,TRBJ2-7
TGTGCCAGCAGCGCCAATCCGGGACTAGCGGAGACCCAGTACTTC,CASSANPGLAETQYF,TRBV9,once,TRBD2,TRBJ2-5
TGTGCCAGCAGGACCCCTATTCTTAACTATGGCTACACCTTC,CASRTPILNYGYTF,TRBV6-1,NA,NA,TRBJ1-2
TGCAGCGTAGTAAACAGGGGAGGTCAGCCCCAGCATTTT,CSVVNRGGQPQHF,TRBV29-1,NA,TRBD1,TRBJ1-5
TGTGCAAGTCGCTTACCCGGGACTAGCGTTCCCTACGAGCAGTACTTC,CASRLPGTSVPYEQYF,TRBV12-2,NA,NA,TRBJ2-7
TGTGCCAGCAGCTTGGGCGACAGGGCGGACGGGGAGCTGTTTTTT,CASSLGDRADGELFF,TRBV5-4,once,TRBD1,TRBJ2-2
TGTGCCAGCAGCCCCGGGCTCCAAAGGGAAAAACTGTTTTTT,CASSPGLQREKLFF,TRBV7-9,NA,NA,TRBJ1-4
TGTGCCAGCTCACCATCAGGACAGAGCAATCAGCCCCAGCATTTT,CASSPSGQSNQPQHF,TRBV18,few,NA,TRBJ1-5